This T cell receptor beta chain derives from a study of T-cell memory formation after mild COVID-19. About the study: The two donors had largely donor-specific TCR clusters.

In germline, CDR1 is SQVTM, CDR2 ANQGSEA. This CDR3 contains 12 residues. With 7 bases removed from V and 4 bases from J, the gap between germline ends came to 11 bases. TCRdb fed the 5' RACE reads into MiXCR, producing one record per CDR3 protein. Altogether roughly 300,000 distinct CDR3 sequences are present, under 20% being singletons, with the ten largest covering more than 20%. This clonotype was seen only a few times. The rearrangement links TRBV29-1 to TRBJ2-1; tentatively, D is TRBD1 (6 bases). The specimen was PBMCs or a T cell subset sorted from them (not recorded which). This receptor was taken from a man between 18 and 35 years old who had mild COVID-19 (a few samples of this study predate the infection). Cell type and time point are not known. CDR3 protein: CSALTGYNEQFF. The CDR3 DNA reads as TGCAGCGCCTTAACAGGGTACAATGAGCAGTTCTTC.